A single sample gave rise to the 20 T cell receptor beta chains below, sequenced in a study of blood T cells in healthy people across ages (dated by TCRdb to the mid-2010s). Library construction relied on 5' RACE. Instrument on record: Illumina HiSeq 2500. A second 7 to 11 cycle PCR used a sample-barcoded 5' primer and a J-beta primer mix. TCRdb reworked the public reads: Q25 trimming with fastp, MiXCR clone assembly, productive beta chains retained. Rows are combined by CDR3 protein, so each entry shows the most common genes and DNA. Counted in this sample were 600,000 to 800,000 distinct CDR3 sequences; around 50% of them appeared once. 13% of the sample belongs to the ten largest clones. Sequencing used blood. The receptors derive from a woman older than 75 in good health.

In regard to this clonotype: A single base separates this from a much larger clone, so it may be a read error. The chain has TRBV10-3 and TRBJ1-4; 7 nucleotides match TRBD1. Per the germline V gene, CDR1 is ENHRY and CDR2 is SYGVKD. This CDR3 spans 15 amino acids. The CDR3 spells CAISQQGPGNEELFF. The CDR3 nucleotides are TGTGCCATCAGCCAACAGGGGCCGGGGAATGAAGAACTGTTTTTT.

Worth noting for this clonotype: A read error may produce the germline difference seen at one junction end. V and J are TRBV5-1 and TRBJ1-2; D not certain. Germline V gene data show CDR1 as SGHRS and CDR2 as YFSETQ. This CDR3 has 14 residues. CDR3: CASSLERQGYGHTF. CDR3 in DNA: TGCGCCAGCAGCTTGGAGAGACAAGGCTATGGCCACACCTTC.

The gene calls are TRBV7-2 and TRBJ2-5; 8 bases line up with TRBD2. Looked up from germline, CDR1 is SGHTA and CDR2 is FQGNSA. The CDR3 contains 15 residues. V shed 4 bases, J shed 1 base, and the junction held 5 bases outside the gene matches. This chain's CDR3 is CASSWAAGVQETQYF. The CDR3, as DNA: TGTGCCAGCAGCTGGGCAGCGGGGGTCCAAGAGACCCAGTACTTC.

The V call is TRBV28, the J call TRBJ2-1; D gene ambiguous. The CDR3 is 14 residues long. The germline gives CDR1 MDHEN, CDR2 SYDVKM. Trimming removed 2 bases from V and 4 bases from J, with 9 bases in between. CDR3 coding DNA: TGTGCCAGCAGTTTAAGTTACGGATACAATGAGCAGTTCTTC. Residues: CASSLSYGYNEQFF. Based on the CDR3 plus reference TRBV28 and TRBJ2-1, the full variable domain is DVKVTQSSRYLVKRTGEKVFLECVQDMDHENMFWYRQDPGLGLRLIYFSYDVKMKEKGDIPEGYSVSREKKERFSLILESASTNQTSMYLCASSLSYGYNEQFFGPGTRLTVL.

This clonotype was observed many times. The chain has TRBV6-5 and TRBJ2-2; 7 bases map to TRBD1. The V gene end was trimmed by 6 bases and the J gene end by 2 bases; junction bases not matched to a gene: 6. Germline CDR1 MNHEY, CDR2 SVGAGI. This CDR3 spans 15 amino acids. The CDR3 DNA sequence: TGTGCCAGCAGCCGGGGACAGACTAACACCGGGGAGCTGTTTTTT. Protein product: CASSRGQTNTGELFF.

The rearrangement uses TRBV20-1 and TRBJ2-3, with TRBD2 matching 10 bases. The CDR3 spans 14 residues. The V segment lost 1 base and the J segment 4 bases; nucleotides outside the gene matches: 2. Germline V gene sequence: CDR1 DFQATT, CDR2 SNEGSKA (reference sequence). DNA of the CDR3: TGCAGTGCTAGAGTGGGGACTAGCGCAGATACGCAGTATTTT. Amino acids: CSARVGTSADTQYF.

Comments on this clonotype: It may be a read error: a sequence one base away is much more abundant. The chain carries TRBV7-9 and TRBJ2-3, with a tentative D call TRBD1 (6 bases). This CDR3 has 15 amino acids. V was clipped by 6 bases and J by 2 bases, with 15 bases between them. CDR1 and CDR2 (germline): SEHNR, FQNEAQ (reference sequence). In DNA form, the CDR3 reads TGTGCCAGCAGGGCGCGGGCAGGGGACACAGATACGCAGTATTTT. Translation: CASRARAGDTDTQYF. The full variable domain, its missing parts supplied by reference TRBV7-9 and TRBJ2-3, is DTGVSQNPRHKITKRGQNVTFRCDPISEHNRLYWYRQTLGQGPEFLTYFQNEAQLEKSRLLSDRFSAERPKGSFSTLEIQRTEQGDSAMYLCASRARAGDTDTQYFGPGTRLTVL.

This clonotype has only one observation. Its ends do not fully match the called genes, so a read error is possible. The CDR3 sequence is CTSSFGTAQETQYF. In DNA form, the CDR3 reads TGTACCAGCAGTTTCGGGACAGCCCAAGAGACCCAGTACTTC. The chain carries TRBV27 and TRBJ2-5; 7 bases match TRBD1. The CDR3 runs 14 residues. Germline values: CDR1 MNHEY, CDR2 SMNVEV (reference sequence).

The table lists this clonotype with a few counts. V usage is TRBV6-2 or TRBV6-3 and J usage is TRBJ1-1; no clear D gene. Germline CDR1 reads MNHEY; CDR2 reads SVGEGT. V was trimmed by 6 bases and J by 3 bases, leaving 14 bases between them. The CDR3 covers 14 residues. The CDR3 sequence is CASSPRRAYTEAFF. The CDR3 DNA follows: TGTGCCAGCAGCCCGCGAAGGGCGTACACTGAAGCTTTCTTT.

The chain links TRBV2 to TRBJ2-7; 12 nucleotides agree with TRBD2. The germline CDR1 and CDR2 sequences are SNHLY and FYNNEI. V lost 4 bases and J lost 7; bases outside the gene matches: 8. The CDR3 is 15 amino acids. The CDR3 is CASSATSGGTHEQYF. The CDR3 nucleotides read TGTGCCAGCAGTGCAACTAGCGGGGGGACGCATGAGCAGTACTTC. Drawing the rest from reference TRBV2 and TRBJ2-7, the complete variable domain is EPEVTQTPSHQVTQMGQEVILRCVPISNHLYFYWYRQILGQKVEFLVSFYNNEISEKSEIFDDQFSVERPDGSNFTLKIRSTKLEDSAMYFCASSATSGGTHEQYFGPGTRLTVT.

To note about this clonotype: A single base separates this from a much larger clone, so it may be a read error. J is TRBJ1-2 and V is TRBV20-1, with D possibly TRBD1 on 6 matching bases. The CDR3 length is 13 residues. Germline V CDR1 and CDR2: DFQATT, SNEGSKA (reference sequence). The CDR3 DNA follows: TGCAGTTCTAGAGGAACAGGGAACATTGGCTACACCTTC. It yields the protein CSSRGTGNIGYTF.

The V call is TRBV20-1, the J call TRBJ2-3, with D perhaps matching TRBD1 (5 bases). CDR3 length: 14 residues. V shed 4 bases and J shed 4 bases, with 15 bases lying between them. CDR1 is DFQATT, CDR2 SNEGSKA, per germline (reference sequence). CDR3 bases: TGCAGTGCTATGGGCAGGGATGGGGCAGATACGCAGTATTTT. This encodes CSAMGRDGADTQYF.

CDR3 in DNA: TGTGCCAGCTGCAGGCGGGGGTTGAGCAATCAGCCCCAGCATTTT. Encoded protein: CASCRRGLSNQPQHF. The V and J genes are TRBV28 and TRBJ1-5, with TRBD1 as a possible D gene (5 bases). Germline lookup yields CDR1 MDHEN and CDR2 SYDVKM. The CDR3 length is 15 residues. Deletions cut 8 bases from V and 1 base from J, with 15 bases between.

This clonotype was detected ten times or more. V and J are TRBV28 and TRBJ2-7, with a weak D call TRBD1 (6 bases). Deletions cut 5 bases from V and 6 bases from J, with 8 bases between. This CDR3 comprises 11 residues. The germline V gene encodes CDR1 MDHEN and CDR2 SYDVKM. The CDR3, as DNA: TGTGCCAGCAGTCTCAGGGGCGAGCAGTACTTC. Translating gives CASSLRGEQYF.

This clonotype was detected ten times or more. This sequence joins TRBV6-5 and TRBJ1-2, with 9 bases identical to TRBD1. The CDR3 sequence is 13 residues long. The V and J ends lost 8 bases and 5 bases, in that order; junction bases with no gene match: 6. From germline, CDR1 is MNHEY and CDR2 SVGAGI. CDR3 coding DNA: TGTGCCAGCGGGCGGACAGGGGAATATGGCTACACCTTC. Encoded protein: CASGRTGEYGYTF.

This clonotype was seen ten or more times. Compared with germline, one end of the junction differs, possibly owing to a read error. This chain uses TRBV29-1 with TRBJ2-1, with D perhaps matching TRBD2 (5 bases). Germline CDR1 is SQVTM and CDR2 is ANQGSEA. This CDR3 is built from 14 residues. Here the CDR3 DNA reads TGCAGCGTGGAAGCTCCCGGGGCCTACAATGAGCAGTTCTTC. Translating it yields CSVEAPGAYNEQFF.

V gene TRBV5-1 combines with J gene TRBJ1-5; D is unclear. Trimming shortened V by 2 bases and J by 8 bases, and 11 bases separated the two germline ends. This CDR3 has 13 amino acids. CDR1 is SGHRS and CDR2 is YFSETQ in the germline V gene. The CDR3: CASSLTGNEPQHF. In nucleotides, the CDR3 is TGCGCCAGCAGCTTAACGGGGAATGAGCCCCAGCATTTT.

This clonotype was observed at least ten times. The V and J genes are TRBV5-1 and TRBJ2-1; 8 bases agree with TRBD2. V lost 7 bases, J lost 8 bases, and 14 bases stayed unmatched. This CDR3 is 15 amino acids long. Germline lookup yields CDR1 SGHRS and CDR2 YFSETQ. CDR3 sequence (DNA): TGCGCCAGCCGACTAGCGCCCGAGAGGGGCGATGAGCAGTTCTTC. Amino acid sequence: CASRLAPERGDEQFF.

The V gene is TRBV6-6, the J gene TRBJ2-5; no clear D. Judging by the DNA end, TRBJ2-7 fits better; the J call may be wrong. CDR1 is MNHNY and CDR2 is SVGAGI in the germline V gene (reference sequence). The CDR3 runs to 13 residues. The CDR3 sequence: CASINETPYEQYF. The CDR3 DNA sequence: TGTGCCAGCATTAACGAGACACCTTACGAGCAGTACTTC.

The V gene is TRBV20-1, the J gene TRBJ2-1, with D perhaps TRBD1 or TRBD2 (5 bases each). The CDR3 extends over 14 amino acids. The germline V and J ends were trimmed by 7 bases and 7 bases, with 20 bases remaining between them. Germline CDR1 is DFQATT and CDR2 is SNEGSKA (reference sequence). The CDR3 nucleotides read TGCAGTGGTCAGCCGGGACCAGAGGCAAATGAGCAGTTCTTC. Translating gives CSGQPGPEANEQFF.